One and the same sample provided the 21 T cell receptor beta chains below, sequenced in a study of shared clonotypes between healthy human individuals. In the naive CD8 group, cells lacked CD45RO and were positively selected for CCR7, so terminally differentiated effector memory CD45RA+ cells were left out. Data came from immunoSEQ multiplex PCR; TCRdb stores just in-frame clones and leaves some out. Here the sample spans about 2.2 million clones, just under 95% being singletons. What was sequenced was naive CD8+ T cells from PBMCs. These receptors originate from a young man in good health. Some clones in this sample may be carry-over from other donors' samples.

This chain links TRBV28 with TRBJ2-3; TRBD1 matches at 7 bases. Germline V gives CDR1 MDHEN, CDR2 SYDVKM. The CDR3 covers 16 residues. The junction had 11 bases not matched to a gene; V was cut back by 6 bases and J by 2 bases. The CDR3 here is CASSETGTDYTDTQYF. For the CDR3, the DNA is TGTGCCAGCAGCGAGACCGGGACAGACTACACAGATACGCAGTATTTT.

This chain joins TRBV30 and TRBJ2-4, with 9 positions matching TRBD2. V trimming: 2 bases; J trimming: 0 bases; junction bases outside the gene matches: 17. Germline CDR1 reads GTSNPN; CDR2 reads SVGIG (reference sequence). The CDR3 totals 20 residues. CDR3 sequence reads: CAWSPTKKREELLAKNIQYF. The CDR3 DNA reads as TGTGCCTGGAGTCCCACCAAAAAGCGGGAGGAACTTCTAGCCAAAAACATTCAGTACTTC.

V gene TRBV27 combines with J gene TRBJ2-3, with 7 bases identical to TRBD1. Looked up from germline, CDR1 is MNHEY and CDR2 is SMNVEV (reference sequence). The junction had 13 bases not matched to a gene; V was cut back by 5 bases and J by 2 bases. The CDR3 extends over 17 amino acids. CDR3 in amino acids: CASSTLDRPGFTDTQYF. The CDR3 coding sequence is TGTGCCAGCAGTACCCTGGACAGGCCAGGATTCACAGATACGCAGTATTTT.

This CDR3 reads CASSSDRGSYEQYF. CDR3 DNA sequence: TGCGCCAGCAGCTCCGACAGGGGCTCCTACGAGCAGTACTTC. The rearrangement joins TRBV5-1 to TRBJ2-7; TRBD1 matches 8 bases. Germline trimming cut 3 bases from V and 0 bases from J; bases unmatched to any gene: 2. The CDR3 has 14 residues. The germline CDR1 and CDR2 sequences are SGHRS and YFSETQ.

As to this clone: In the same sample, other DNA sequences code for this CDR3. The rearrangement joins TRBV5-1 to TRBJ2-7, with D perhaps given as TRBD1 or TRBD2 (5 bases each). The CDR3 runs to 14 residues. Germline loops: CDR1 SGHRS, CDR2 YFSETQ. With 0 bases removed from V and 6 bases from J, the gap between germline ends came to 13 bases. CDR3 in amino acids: CASSLGPGTSEQYF. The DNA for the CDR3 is TGCGCCAGCAGCTTGGGGCCCGGGACCTCCGAGCAGTACTTC.

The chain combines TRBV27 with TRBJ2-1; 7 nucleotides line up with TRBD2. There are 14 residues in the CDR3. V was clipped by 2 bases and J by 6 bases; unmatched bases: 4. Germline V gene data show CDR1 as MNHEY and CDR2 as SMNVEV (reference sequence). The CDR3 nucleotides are TGTGCCAGCAGTTTACGGGAGGTGGGCAATGAGCAGTTCTTC. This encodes CASSLREVGNEQFF.

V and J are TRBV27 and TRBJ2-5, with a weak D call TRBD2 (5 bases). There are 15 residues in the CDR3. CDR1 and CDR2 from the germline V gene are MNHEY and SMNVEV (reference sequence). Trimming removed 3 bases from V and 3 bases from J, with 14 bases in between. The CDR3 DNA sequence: TGTGCCAGCAGTTTGACCGATGGGCGGGAAGAGACCCAGTACTTC. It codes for CASSLTDGREETQYF.

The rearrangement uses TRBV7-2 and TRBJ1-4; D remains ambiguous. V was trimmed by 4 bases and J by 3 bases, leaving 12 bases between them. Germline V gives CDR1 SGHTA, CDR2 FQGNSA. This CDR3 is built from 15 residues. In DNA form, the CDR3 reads TGTGCCAGCAGCTCGTACAGCTTTGCTAATGAAAAACTGTTTTTT. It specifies CASSSYSFANEKLFF. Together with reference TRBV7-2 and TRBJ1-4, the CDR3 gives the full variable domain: GAGVSQSPSNKVTEKGKDVELRCDPISGHTALYWYRQSLGQGLEFLIYFQGNSAPDKSGLPSDRFSAERTGGSVSTLTIQRTQQEDSAVYLCASSSYSFANEKLFFGSGTQLSVL.

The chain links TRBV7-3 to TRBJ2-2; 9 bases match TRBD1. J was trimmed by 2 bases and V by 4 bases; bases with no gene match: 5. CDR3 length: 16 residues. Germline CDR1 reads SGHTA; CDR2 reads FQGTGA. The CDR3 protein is CASSSRQGGNTGELFF. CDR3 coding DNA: TGTGCCAGCAGCTCACGACAGGGGGGAAACACCGGGGAGCTGTTTTTT.

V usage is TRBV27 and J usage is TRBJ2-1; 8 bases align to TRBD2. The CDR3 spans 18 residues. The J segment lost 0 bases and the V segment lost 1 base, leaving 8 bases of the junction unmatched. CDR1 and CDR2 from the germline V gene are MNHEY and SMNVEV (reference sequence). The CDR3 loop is CASSLWGSGTSSYNEQFF. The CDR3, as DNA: TGTGCCAGCAGTTTATGGGGTAGCGGGACTAGCTCCTACAATGAGCAGTTCTTC.

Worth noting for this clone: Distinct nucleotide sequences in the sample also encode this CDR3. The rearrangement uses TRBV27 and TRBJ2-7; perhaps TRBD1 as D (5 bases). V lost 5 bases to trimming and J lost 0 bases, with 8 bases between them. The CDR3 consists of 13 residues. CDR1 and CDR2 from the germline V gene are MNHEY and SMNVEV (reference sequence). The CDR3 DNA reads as TGTGCCAGCAGTCCCGACAGCTCCTACGAGCAGTACTTC. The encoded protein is CASSPDSSYEQYF.

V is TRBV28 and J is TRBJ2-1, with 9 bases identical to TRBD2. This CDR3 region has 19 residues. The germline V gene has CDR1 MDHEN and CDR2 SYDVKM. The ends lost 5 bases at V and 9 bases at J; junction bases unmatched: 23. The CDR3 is CASSPRLRVAGVGILEQFF. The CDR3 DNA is TGTGCCAGCAGTCCCCGACTGAGGGTAGCGGGAGTCGGTATACTTGAGCAGTTCTTC. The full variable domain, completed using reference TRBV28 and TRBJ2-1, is DVKVTQSSRYLVKRTGEKVFLECVQDMDHENMFWYRQDPGLGLRLIYFSYDVKMKEKGDIPEGYSVSREKKERFSLILESASTNQTSMYLCASSPRLRVAGVGILEQFFGPGTRLTVL.

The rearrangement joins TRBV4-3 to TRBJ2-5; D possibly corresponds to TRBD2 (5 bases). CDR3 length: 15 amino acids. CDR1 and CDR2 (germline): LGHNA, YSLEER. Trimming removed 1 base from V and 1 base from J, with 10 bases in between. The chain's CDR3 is CASSQGSGSQETQYF. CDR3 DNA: TGCGCCAGCAGCCAAGGGTCGGGGTCCCAAGAGACCCAGTACTTC.

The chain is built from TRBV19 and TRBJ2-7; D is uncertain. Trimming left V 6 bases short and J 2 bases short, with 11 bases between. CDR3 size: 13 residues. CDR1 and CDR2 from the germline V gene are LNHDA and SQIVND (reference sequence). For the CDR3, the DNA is TGTGCCAGTAGGCCCCGGGCAACCTACGAGCAGTACTTC. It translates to CASRPRATYEQYF.

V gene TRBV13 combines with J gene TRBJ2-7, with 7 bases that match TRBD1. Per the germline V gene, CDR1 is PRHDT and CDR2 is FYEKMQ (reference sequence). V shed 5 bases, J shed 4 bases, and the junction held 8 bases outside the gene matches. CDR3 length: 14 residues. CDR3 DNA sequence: TGTGCCAGCAGCCCCTCACAGGGGTGGTACGAGCAGTACTTC. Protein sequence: CASSPSQGWYEQYF. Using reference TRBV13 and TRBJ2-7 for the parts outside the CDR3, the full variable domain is AAGVIQSPRHLIKEKRETATLKCYPIPRHDTVYWYQQGPGQDPQFLISFYEKMQSDKGSIPDRFSAQQFSDYHSELNMSSLELGDSALYFCASSPSQGWYEQYFGPGTRLTVT.

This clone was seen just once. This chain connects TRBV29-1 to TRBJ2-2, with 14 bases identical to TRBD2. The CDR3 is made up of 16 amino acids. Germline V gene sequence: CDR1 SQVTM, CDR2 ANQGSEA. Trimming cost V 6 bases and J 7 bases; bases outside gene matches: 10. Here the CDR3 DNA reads TGCAGCGTCTTAGACGGACTAGCGGGAGGTCTCGGGGAGCTGTTTTTT. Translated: CSVLDGLAGGLGELFF.

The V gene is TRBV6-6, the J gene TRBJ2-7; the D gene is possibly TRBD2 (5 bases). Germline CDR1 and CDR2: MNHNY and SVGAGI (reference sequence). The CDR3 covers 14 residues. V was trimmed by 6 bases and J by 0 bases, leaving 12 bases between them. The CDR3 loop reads CASRTDGISYEQYF. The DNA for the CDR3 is TGTGCCAGCAGAACTGACGGGATCTCCTACGAGCAGTACTTC.

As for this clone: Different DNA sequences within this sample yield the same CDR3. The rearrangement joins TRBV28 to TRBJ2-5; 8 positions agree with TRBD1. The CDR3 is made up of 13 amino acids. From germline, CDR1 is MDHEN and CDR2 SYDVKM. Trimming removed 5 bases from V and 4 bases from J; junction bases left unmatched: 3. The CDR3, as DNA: TGTGCCAGCAGTCCCGACAGGGGAGAGACCCAGTACTTC. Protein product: CASSPDRGETQYF.

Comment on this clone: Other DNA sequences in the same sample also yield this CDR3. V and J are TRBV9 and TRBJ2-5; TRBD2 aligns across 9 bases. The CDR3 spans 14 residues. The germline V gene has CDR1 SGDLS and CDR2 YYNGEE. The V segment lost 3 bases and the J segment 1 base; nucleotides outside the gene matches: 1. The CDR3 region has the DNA TGTGCCAGCAGCGGTAGCGGGAGCCAAGAGACCCAGTACTTC. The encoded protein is CASSGSGSQETQYF.

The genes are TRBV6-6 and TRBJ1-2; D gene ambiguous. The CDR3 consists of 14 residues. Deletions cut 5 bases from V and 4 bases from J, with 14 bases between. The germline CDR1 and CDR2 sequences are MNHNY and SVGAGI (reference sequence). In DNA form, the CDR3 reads TGTGCCAGCAGTCAACCGGGCCTTAGCTATGGCTACACCTTC. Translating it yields CASSQPGLSYGYTF.

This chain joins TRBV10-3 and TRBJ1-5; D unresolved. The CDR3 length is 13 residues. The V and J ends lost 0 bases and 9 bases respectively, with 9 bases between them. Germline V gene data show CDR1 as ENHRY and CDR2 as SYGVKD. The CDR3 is CAISESVGGPQHF. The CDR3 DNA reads TGTGCCATCAGTGAGTCGGTGGGAGGGCCCCAGCATTTT.